These 26 T cell receptor beta chains share one sample of origin, sequenced in a study of T cell responses to AZD1222 COVID-19 vaccine. Only in-frame clones appear in the TCRdb table, and some are missing; sequencing was by immunoSEQ multiplex PCR. The sample records roughly 120,000 clones, approximately 94% being singletons. Sequencing was performed on peripheral blood, taken on day 0 of AZD1222 vaccination. These receptors all come from an adult in good health.

The rearrangement uses TRBV11-3 and TRBJ1-1; D possibly corresponds to TRBD1 (6 bases). Trimming pared 3 bases from V and 5 bases from J, leaving 10 bases between. Germline V gene lookup returns CDR1 SGHNT and CDR2 YENEEA. CDR3 length: 13 amino acids. The CDR3 sequence is CASSFLTGTEAFF. The CDR3 bases are TGTGCCAGCAGCTTTCTAACAGGGACTGAAGCTTTCTTT.

V is TRBV19 and J is TRBJ2-1, with D uncertain. CDR1 is LNHDA, CDR2 SQIVND, per germline (reference sequence). V lost 6 bases and J 7 bases, leaving 13 bases between the germline ends. This CDR3 contains 13 residues. CDR3 sequence: CASSPLLWNEQFF. CDR3 bases: TGTGCCAGTAGCCCACTACTATGGAATGAGCAGTTCTTC.

V usage is TRBV9 and J usage is TRBJ2-2; D is unclear. CDR1 and CDR2 (germline): SGDLS, YYNGEE. This CDR3 is built from 13 residues. Trimming removed 0 bases from V and 6 bases from J, with 6 bases in between. In DNA, the CDR3 is TGTGCCAGCAGCGTAGACGGAGCCGGGGAGCTGTTTTTT. Amino acids: CASSVDGAGELFF.

V and J are TRBV6-5 and TRBJ1-1; no firm D call. Germline V lookup: CDR1 MNHEY, CDR2 SVGAGI. The CDR3 totals 11 residues. With 8 bases removed from V and 0 bases from J, the gap between germline ends came to 4 bases. The CDR3 is CASQVNTEAFF. CDR3 sequence (DNA): TGTGCCAGCCAGGTGAACACTGAAGCTTTCTTT.

The genes are TRBV6-5 and TRBJ2-7; no firm D call. V was pared by 6 bases and J by 2 bases, with 14 bases between. Germline CDR1 reads MNHEY; CDR2 reads SVGAGI. The CDR3 is 14 residues long. The CDR3 spells CASSTGRITYEQYF. DNA for the CDR3: TGTGCCAGCAGCACTGGACGGATTACCTACGAGCAGTACTTC.

This sequence joins TRBV30 and TRBJ2-1; 8 bases are shared with TRBD1. CDR3 length: 13 residues. J was trimmed by 2 bases and V by 5 bases; bases with no gene match: 2. In germline, CDR1 is GTSNPN, CDR2 SVGIG (reference sequence). Here the CDR3 DNA reads TGTGCCTGGGGGACAGGAGCCTACAATGAGCAGTTCTTC. Translating gives CAWGTGAYNEQFF.

V usage is TRBV19 and J usage is TRBJ1-5, with D perhaps matching TRBD1 (6 bases). Germline CDR1 and CDR2: LNHDA and SQIVND (reference sequence). The CDR3 has 15 residues. Trimming pared 6 bases from V and 4 bases from J, leaving 16 bases between. DNA of the CDR3: TGTGCCAGTAGGGGGGCCACGGTCTTAAATCAGCCCCAGCATTTT. Translated: CASRGATVLNQPQHF.

The chain is built from TRBV7-2 and TRBJ1-5; no clear D. The V gene's germline CDR1 is SGHTA and CDR2 FQGNSA. CDR3 length: 14 residues. Trimming took off 0 bases at V and 3 bases at J, with 6 bases between the two ends. This chain's CDR3 is CASSLATANQPQHF. The CDR3, as DNA: TGTGCCAGCAGCTTAGCTACAGCCAATCAGCCCCAGCATTTT. Full variable domain (remainder filled in from reference TRBV7-2 and TRBJ1-5): GAGVSQSPSNKVTEKGKDVELRCDPISGHTALYWYRQSLGQGLEFLIYFQGNSAPDKSGLPSDRFSAERTGGSVSTLTIQRTQQEDSAVYLCASSLATANQPQHFGDGTRLSIL.

This chain joins TRBV28 and TRBJ1-5; weak D call: TRBD1 (6 bases). The germline V and J ends were trimmed by 6 bases and 0 bases, with 12 bases remaining between them. Looked up from germline, CDR1 is MDHEN and CDR2 is SYDVKM. The CDR3 consists of 15 residues. The CDR3 loop is CASRGDRHSNQPQHF. Written as DNA, the CDR3 is TGTGCCAGCAGAGGAGACAGGCATAGCAATCAGCCCCAGCATTTT.

This clone has only a few counts. The V and J genes are TRBV7-9 and TRBJ2-3, with TRBD2 as a possible D gene (6 bases). This CDR3 comprises 12 residues. CDR1 is SEHNR, CDR2 FQNEAQ, per germline (reference sequence). Between the trimmed V and J ends, which lost 6 bases and 6 bases, there was a span of 10 bases. The CDR3 sequence is CASSPGADTQYF. CDR3 in DNA: TGTGCCAGCAGTCCGGGAGCGGATACGCAGTATTTT.

This clone was seen just once. The J gene is TRBJ1-1, the V gene TRBV18; a possible D gene is TRBD1 (5 bases). This CDR3 has 15 residues. Germline CDR1 reads KGHSH; CDR2 reads LQKENI. V lost 1 base and J lost 1, with 10 bases in between. CDR3 in DNA: TGTGCCAGCTCACCACAGGGGACCGAGAACACTGAAGCTTTCTTT. Translating gives CASSPQGTENTEAFF.

The rearrangement uses TRBV2 and TRBJ1-1, with 7 bases matching TRBD1. In germline, CDR1 is SNHLY, CDR2 FYNNEI. The ends lost 7 bases at V and 4 bases at J; junction bases unmatched: 9. The CDR3 is made up of 14 amino acids. CDR3 in amino acids: CASTKGRGGTEAFF. The DNA for the CDR3 is TGTGCCAGCACCAAGGGCAGGGGGGGCACTGAAGCTTTCTTT.

The chain links TRBV30 to TRBJ2-1, with D hard to call. This CDR3 is 13 amino acids long. In germline, CDR1 is GTSNPN, CDR2 SVGIG (reference sequence). V lost 5 bases to trimming and J lost 9 bases, with 17 bases between them. The CDR3 loop reads CAWSRGSPSEQFF. CDR3 in DNA: TGTGCCTGGTCAAGAGGTAGTCCCAGTGAGCAGTTCTTC.

This sequence joins TRBV7-3 and TRBJ2-3; the match to TRBD2 covers 11 bases. V lost 5 bases and J lost 3; bases outside the gene matches: 4. The CDR3 length is 15 residues. Per germline, CDR1 SGHTA and CDR2 FQGTGA. The CDR3 DNA reads as TGTGCCAGCAGCCCTAGCGGGGGGCAAACAGATACGCAGTATTTT. This sequence encodes CASSPSGGQTDTQYF.

This sequence joins TRBV3-1 (or the pseudogene TRBV3-2) and TRBJ2-7; D gene uncertain. This CDR3 spans 12 amino acids. Trimming removed 4 bases from V and 5 bases from J, with 9 bases in between. CDR1 and CDR2 (germline): LGHDT, YNNKEL (reference sequence). CDR3 sequence: CASSPMNNEQYF. The CDR3 DNA reads TGTGCCAGCAGCCCCATGAACAACGAGCAGTACTTC.

V gene TRBV10-1 combines with J gene TRBJ2-1; the match to TRBD1 covers 7 bases. This CDR3 has 14 residues. Trimming took 7 bases from V and 2 from J; bases not matched to a gene: 5. Germline assignment: CDR1 WNHNN and CDR2 SYGVQD (reference sequence). In DNA form, the CDR3 reads TGCGCCAGCATTCCACAGGGGACCTACAATGAGCAGTTCTTC. This codes for CASIPQGTYNEQFF.

The genes are TRBV7-6 and TRBJ2-7; D is unresolved. The CDR3 spans 15 residues. Germline lookup yields CDR1 SGHVS and CDR2 FNYEAQ. Trimming pared 1 base from V and 0 bases from J, leaving 10 bases between. The CDR3: CASSLGLHSSYEQYF. The CDR3 coding sequence is TGTGCCAGCAGCTTAGGGCTGCATTCCTCCTACGAGCAGTACTTC.

The chain has TRBV7-9 and TRBJ2-7; TRBD1 might be the D (7 bases). Germline V lookup: CDR1 SEHNR, CDR2 FQNEAQ (reference sequence). The ends were cut back, 8 bases at V and 0 bases at J, with 23 bases in the middle. This CDR3 comprises 17 residues. In DNA, the CDR3 is TGTGCCAGCGGAGGGGACCCGGGACAGCTATTCTCCTACGAGCAGTACTTC. Its protein is CASGGDPGQLFSYEQYF.

The chain uses TRBV19 and TRBJ1-5, with a weak D call TRBD1 (6 bases). Germline-derived CDR1 and CDR2 are LNHDA and SQIVND (reference sequence). CDR3 length: 17 amino acids. Deletions cut 5 bases from V and 2 bases from J, with 19 bases between. In DNA, the CDR3 is TGTGCCAGTAGTCCAGAACAGGGCAGGGTGGGCAATCAGCCCCAGCATTTT. This translates into CASSPEQGRVGNQPQHF. The full variable domain, rest sourced from reference TRBV19 and TRBJ1-5, is DGGITQSPKYLFRKEGQNVTLSCEQNLNHDAMYWYRQDPGQGLRLIYYSQIVNDFQKGDIAEGYSVSREKKESFPLTVTSAQKNPTAFYLCASSPEQGRVGNQPQHFGDGTRLSIL.

This sequence joins TRBV11-1 and TRBJ2-3; D not certain. The germline V gene has CDR1 SGHAT and CDR2 FQDESV (reference sequence). V was clipped by 5 bases and J by 4 bases, with 7 bases between them. CDR3 length equals 12 residues. In DNA form, the CDR3 reads TGTGCCAGCAGCGGCACACCAGATACGCAGTATTTT. It is translated as CASSGTPDTQYF.

The chain uses TRBV21-1 and TRBJ1-5. TRBV21-1 is assigned pseudogene status. There are 15 residues in the CDR3. The CDR3 DNA reads as TGTGCCAGCAGCCCTGACTCAATACCATGGGGGCCCCAGCATTTT. It translates to CASSPDSIPWGPQHF.

This clone is a singleton in its sample. The chain combines TRBV3-1 (or the pseudogene TRBV3-2) with TRBJ2-1, with D perhaps TRBD2 (5 bases). Trimming left V 1 base short and J 0 bases short, with 10 bases between. The CDR3 runs to 16 residues. CDR1 and CDR2 (germline): LGHDT, YNNKEL (reference sequence). CDR3 amino acids: CASSQGSGYSYNEQFF. The CDR3 DNA follows: TGTGCCAGCAGCCAAGGAAGCGGATACTCCTACAATGAGCAGTTCTTC.

The chain joins TRBV5-1 to TRBJ2-5; 11 bases line up with TRBD1. Germline V gives CDR1 SGHRS, CDR2 YFSETQ. The CDR3 extends over 17 amino acids. Trimming cost V 2 bases and J 5 bases; bases outside gene matches: 11. For the CDR3, the DNA is TGCGCCAGCAGCTTACTGGTGGGACAGGGGGTAGGGGAGACCCAGTACTTC. This codes for CASSLLVGQGVGETQYF.

V and J are TRBV12-3 or TRBV12-4 and TRBJ1-1; D uncertain. V dropped 1 base and J dropped 7 bases, with 10 bases sitting between them. The CDR3 totals 13 residues. CDR3 sequence (DNA): TGTGCCAGCAGTTTAGGATGGTCGAGTGAAGCTTTCTTT. Protein sequence: CASSLGWSSEAFF.

This chain uses TRBV7-9 with TRBJ1-2; D not certain. The CDR3 has 13 amino acids. Trimming removed 3 bases from V and 4 bases from J, with 9 bases in between. Germline CDR1 reads SEHNR; CDR2 reads FQNEAQ (reference sequence). The CDR3 nucleotides read TGTGCCAGCAGCTTGGGGTTAAGCTATGGCTACACCTTC. Translated: CASSLGLSYGYTF.

The chain uses TRBV10-1 and TRBJ2-2; no firm D call. Germline V CDR1 and CDR2: WNHNN, SYGVQD (reference sequence). The CDR3 totals 13 residues. Trimming left V 4 bases short and J 4 bases short, with 7 bases between. The CDR3, as DNA: TGCGCCAGCAGTGTTGGGCTCACCGGGGAGCTGTTTTTT. Translation: CASSVGLTGELFF.